This TCR beta chain comes out of a study of blood T cell repertoires in COVID-19. Across the whole study: PBMCs, B-cell-depleted T cells, or T cells were the source of the cDNA or gDNA that made up the material.

A Seattle source enrolled patients during active infection and followed them longitudinally. Germline trimming cut 5 bases from V and 6 bases from J; bases unmatched to any gene: 5. This CDR3 spans 15 amino acids. From germline, CDR1 is KGHSH and CDR2 LQKENI. The repertoire was sequenced with immunoSEQ multiplex PCR; TCRdb's copy has only in-frame clones and lacks some. The repertoire holds 350,000 or so clones, with approximately 89% as singletons. Sample: peripheral blood. The chain combines TRBV18 with TRBJ2-1; 12 bases are shared with TRBD2. The origin of this receptor is an older woman with COVID-19, enrolled during active disease. CDR3 region: CASSSSGGAGNEQFF. The CDR3 region has the DNA TGTGCCAGCTCATCTAGCGGGGGGGCCGGCAATGAGCAGTTCTTC. The complete variable domain, with remaining parts taken from reference TRBV18 and TRBJ2-1, reads NAGVMQNPRHLVRRRGQEARLRCSPMKGHSHVYWYRQLPEEGLKFMVYLQKENIIDESGMPKERFSAEFPKEGPSILRIQQVVRGDSAAYFCASSSSGGAGNEQFFGPGTRLTVL.